These T cell receptor beta chains were read from a single sample in a study of T-cell reconstitution after alpha-beta-depleted transplantation in children. TCRdb itself ran the PCR reads through MiXCR, one entry per CDR3 protein. The sample shows around 370,000 distinct CDR3 sequences, around a tenth of them seen only once. The material sequenced was PBMCs from the stem cell graft donor, taken from the stem cell graft. All receptors derive from a human donor who donated a stem cell graft to a child with acute lymphoblastic leukemia. CDR3s include the opening cysteine and the closing phenylalanine or tryptophan.

V,J,CDR3
TRBV20-1,TRBJ2-3,CSANRQGAYDTQYF
TRBV20-1,TRBJ2-5,CSALTLTGVETQYF
TRBV5-1,TRBJ2-1,CASSPARGLAGFSEQFF
TRBV5-1,TRBJ2-2,CASSFRVGDTGELFF
TRBV12-3/TRBV12-4,TRBJ2-1,CASSFHLLGANEQFF
TRBV6-5,TRBJ1-2,CAIKLYSGGNYGYTF
TRBV4-1,TRBJ2-6,CASSQRADVSGANVLTF
TRBV2,TRBJ2-5,CASTHRGVGETQYF
TRBV28,TRBJ2-3,CASSSHQVDTQYF
TRBV30,TRBJ1-3,CALRQGNSGNTIYF
TRBV6-5,TRBJ1-1,CASRLGGAEAFF
TRBV20-1,TRBJ2-7,CSAGSDYEQYF
TRBV6-5,TRBJ1-1,CASSYSETYSAFF
TRBV4-1,TRBJ1-2,CASSQDRLVYGYTF
TRBV29-1,TRBJ2-7,CSVEDATGGRDEQYF
TRBV29-1,TRBJ1-4,CSVVGGAGEKLFF
TRBV20-1,TRBJ2-3,CSASGGQRGTDTQYF
TRBV29-1,TRBJ1-1,CSVRVGPGENTEAFF
TRBV12-3/TRBV12-4,TRBJ2-3,CASSFFEASGTDTQYF
TRBV6-5,TRBJ2-1,CASSYLMTRPSWNEQFF
TRBV19,TRBJ2-2,CASSMRENTGELFF
TRBV7-9,TRBJ2-3,CVSSTLGGTDAPDTQYF
TRBV5-1,TRBJ2-7,CASSLVTGGSYEQYF
TRBV7-2,TRBJ2-1,CASRREAGGGNEQFF
TRBV4-3,TRBJ2-3,CASSQDPSGSNTDTQYF
TRBV7-3,TRBJ2-3,CASSQGTGAADTQYF
TRBV20-1,TRBJ1-3,CSASEDSGNTIYF
TRBV12-3/TRBV12-4,TRBJ2-7,CASSFLLGARLSREQYF
TRBV7-9,TRBJ2-2,CASSSGFGPLDTGELFF
TRBV20-1,TRBJ1-2,CSARDFAGAIYGYTF
TRBV4-3,TRBJ2-7,CASSQETRVYEQYF
TRBV12-3/TRBV12-4,TRBJ2-7,CASSRSLAHEQYF
TRBV7-2,TRBJ2-4,CASSYRTGENIQYF
TRBV12-3/TRBV12-4,TRBJ2-7,CASSLQQGFWEQYF
TRBV20-1,TRBJ1-4,CSARGGYNEKLFF
TRBV3-1,TRBJ2-6,CAFCLMGSPTSGANVLTF
TRBV28,TRBJ2-1,CASSPARTGGSYNEQFF
TRBV27,TRBJ2-7,CASSPTRGIQYF
TRBV7-2,TRBJ1-5,CASSRRGGNQPQHF
TRBV10-3,TRBJ2-2,CAISRAAGGSTGELFF
TRBV6-5,TRBJ2-7,CASSYTTGGPTHEQYF
TRBV10-3,TRBJ2-1,CAISELGGSYNEQFF
TRBV7-9,TRBJ2-2,CASSTIGLAGWIGELFF
TRBV12-3/TRBV12-4,TRBJ1-6,CASSLAGDSPLHF
TRBV27,TRBJ2-7,CASSPWGTGGEQYF
TRBV27,TRBJ2-7,CASSHGVRSSYEQYF
TRBV27,TRBJ2-3,CASSLWDRSTDTQYF
TRBV2,TRBJ2-4,CASGSRGTKNIQYF
TRBV2,TRBJ2-1,CASSEGALSGRASEQFF
TRBV18,TRBJ2-1,CASSPRDLNSYNEQFF
TRBV5-1,TRBJ2-3,CASLWGDRLTDTQYF
TRBV5-6,TRBJ1-1,CASSWGTEAFF
TRBV20-1,TRBJ2-1,CSARVLSGLAGPGEQFF